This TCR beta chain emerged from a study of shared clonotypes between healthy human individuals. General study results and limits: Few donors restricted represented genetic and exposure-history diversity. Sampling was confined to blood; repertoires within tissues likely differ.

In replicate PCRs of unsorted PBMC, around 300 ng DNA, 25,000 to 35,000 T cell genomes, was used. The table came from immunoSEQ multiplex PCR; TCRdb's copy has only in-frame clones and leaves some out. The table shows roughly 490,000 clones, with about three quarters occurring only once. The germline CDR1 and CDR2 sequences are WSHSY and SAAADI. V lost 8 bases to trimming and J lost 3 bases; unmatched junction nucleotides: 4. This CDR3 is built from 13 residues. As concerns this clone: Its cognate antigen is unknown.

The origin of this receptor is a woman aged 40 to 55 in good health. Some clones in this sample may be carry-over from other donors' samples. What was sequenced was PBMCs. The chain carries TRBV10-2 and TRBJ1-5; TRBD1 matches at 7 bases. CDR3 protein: CASLGQYNQPQHF. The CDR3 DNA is TGCGCCAGCCTGGGACAGTACAATCAGCCCCAGCATTTT.